This is a list of T cell receptor beta chains from one sample in a study of cytomegalovirus exposure and HLA in healthy donors. Clones were sequenced by immunoSEQ multiplex PCR, and TCRdb holds only the in-frame ones, with some missing. The data hold 150,000 to 200,000 clones, with 82% observed a single time. Sequenced input: PBMCs. These receptors were collected from a male donor in good health and CMV-seropositive. CDR3s include the opening cysteine and the closing phenylalanine or tryptophan. Each record gives: J gene, V gene, CDR3 protein.

j_gene: TRBJ2-7; v_gene: TRBV7-7; CDR3aa: CASSLGTYYEQYF
j_gene: TRBJ1-2; v_gene: TRBV7-2; CDR3aa: CASSTRPGGSYGYTF
j_gene: TRBJ2-7; v_gene: TRBV7-8; CDR3aa: CASSFGTESYEQYF
j_gene: TRBJ1-1; v_gene: TRBV5-4; CDR3aa: CASSLYRGSLTEAFF
j_gene: TRBJ1-1; v_gene: TRBV6-1; CDR3aa: CASSLQENTEAFF
j_gene: TRBJ1-2; v_gene: TRBV2; CDR3aa: CASSDWRDRAYGYTF
j_gene: TRBJ1-2; v_gene: TRBV6-1; CDR3aa: CASSADNYGYTF
j_gene: TRBJ1-1; v_gene: TRBV11-3; CDR3aa: CASSHSSGGRKNTEAFF
j_gene: TRBJ1-1; v_gene: TRBV19; CDR3aa: CASSDRRRGTEAFF
j_gene: TRBJ1-2; v_gene: TRBV5-4; CDR3aa: CASSDPTGRVANYGYTF
j_gene: TRBJ2-1; v_gene: TRBV15; CDR3aa: CATSRPASTSEQFF
j_gene: TRBJ2-7; v_gene: TRBV4-3; CDR3aa: CASSQDPGTGDYEQYF
j_gene: TRBJ1-4; v_gene: TRBV18; CDR3aa: CASSVTGPNGEKLFF
j_gene: TRBJ1-2; v_gene: TRBV5-6; CDR3aa: CASTVTANYGYTF
j_gene: TRBJ1-1; v_gene: TRBV30; CDR3aa: CAWSMGAANTEAFF
j_gene: TRBJ1-3; v_gene: TRBV29-1; CDR3aa: CSVAGTDSSSGNTIYF
j_gene: TRBJ1-1; v_gene: TRBV9; CDR3aa: CASSVAGTPNTEAFF
j_gene: TRBJ1-4; v_gene: TRBV28; CDR3aa: CASSPEEGGRKKLFF
j_gene: TRBJ1-3; v_gene: TRBV6-5; CDR3aa: CASSYGGRNSGNTIYF
j_gene: TRBJ1-5; v_gene: TRBV5-5; CDR3aa: CASSFGGGTQPQHF